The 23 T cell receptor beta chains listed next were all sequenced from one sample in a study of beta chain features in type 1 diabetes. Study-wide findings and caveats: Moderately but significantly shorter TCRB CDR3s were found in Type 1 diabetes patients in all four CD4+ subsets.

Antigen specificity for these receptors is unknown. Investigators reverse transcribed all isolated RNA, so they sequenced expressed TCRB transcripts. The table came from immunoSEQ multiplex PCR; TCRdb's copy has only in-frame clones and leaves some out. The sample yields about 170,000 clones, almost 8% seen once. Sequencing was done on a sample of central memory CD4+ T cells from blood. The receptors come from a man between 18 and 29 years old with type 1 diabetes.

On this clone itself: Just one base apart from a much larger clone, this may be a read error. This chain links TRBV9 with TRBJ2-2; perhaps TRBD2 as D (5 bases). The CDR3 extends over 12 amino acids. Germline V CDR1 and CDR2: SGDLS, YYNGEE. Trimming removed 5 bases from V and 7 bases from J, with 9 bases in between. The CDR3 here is CASSELDGELFF. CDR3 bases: TGTGCCAGCAGTGAACTAGACGGGGAGCTGTTTTTT.

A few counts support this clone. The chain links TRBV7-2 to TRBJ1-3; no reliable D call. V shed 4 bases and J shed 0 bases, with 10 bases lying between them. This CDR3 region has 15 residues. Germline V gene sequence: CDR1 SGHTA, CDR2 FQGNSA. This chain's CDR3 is CASSSLTVSGNTIYF. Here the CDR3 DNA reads TGTGCCAGCAGCTCCCTAACTGTCTCTGGAAACACCATATATTTT.

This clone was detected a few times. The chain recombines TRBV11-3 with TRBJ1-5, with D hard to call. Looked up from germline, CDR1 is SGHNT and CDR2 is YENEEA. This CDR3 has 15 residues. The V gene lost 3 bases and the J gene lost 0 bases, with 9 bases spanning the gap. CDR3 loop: CASSFTTNSNQPQHF. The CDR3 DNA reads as TGTGCCAGCAGCTTTACAACGAATAGCAATCAGCCCCAGCATTTT.

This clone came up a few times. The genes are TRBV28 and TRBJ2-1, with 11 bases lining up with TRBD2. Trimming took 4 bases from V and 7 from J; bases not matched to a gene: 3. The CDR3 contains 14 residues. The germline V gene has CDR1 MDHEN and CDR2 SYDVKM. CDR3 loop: CASSYSGRANEQFF. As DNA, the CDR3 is TGTGCCAGCAGTTATAGCGGGAGGGCGAATGAGCAGTTCTTC.

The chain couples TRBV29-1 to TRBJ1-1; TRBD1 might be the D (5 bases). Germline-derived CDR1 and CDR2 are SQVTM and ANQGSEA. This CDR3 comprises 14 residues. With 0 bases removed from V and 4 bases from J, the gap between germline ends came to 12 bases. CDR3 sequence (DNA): TGCAGCGTTGAAGATCTCGGGGGTGGCACTGAAGCTTTCTTT. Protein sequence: CSVEDLGGGTEAFF.

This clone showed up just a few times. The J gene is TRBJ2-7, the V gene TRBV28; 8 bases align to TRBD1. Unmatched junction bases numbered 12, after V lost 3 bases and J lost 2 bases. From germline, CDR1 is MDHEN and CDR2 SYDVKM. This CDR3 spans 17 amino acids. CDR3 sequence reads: CASSLADRARLTYEQYF. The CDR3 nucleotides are TGTGCCAGCAGTTTGGCGGACAGGGCTCGACTCACCTACGAGCAGTACTTC.

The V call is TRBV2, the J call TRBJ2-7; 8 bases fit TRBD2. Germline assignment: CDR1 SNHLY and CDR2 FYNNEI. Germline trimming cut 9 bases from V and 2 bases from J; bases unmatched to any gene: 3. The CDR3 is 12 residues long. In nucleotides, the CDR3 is TGTGCCAGTCGACTAGCGCCCTACGAGCAGTACTTC. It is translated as CASRLAPYEQYF.

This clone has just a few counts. The CDR3 nucleotides are TGTGCCAGCAGCTCAAGCACAGGGATTGAGCAGCCCCAGCATTTT. It encodes CASSSSTGIEQPQHF. The chain is built from TRBV9 and TRBJ1-5; D is perhaps TRBD1 (6 bases). Trimming took 4 bases from V and 7 from J, leaving 18 bases between them. Germline loops: CDR1 SGDLS, CDR2 YYNGEE. The CDR3 sequence is 15 residues long.

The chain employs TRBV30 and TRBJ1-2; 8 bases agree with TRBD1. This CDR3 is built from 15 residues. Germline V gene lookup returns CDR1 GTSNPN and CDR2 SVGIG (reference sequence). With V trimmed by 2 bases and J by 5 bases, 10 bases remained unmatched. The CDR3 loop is CAWSFPGQGVYGYTF. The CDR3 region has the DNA TGTGCCTGGAGTTTTCCCGGACAGGGCGTTTATGGCTACACCTTC.

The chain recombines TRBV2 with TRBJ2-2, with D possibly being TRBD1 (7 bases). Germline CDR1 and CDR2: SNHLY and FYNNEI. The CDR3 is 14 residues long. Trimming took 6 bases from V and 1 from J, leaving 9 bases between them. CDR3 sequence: CASRRDRNTGELFF. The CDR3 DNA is TGTGCCAGCAGGCGGGACAGGAACACCGGGGAGCTGTTTTTT.

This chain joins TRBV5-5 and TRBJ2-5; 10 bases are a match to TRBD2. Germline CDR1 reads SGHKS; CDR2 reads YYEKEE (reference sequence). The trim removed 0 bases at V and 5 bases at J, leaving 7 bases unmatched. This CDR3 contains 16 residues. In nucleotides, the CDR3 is TGTGCCAGCAGCTTGGCTAGCGGGGGAGGGTATGAGACCCAGTACTTC. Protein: CASSLASGGGYETQYF.

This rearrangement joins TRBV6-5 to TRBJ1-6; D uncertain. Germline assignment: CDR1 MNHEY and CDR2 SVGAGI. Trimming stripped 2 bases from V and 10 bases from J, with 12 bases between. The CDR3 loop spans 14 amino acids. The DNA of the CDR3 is TGTGCCAGCAGTTACGCAGGTCTCGGATCACCCCTCCACTTT. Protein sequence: CASSYAGLGSPLHF.

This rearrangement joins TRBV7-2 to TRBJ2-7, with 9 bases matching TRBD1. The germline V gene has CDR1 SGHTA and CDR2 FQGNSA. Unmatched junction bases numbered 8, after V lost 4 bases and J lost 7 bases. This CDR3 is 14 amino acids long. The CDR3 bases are TGTGCCAGCAGCTCCCAACAGGGGGCTGAGGAGCAGTACTTC. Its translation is CASSSQQGAEEQYF.

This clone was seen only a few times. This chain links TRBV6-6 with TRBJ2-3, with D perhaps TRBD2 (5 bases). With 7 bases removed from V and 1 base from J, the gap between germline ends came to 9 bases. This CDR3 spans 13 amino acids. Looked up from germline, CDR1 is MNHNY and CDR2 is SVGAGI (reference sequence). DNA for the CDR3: TGTGCCAGCACCGAAGCGGGCACAGATACGCAGTATTTT. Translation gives CASTEAGTDTQYF.

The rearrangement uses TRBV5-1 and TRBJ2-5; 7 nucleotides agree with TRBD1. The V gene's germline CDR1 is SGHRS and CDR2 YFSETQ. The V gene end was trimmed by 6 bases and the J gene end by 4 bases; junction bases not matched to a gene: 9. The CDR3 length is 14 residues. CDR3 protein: CASIRDSGAETQYF. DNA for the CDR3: TGCGCCAGCATTAGGGACAGTGGGGCAGAGACCCAGTACTTC.

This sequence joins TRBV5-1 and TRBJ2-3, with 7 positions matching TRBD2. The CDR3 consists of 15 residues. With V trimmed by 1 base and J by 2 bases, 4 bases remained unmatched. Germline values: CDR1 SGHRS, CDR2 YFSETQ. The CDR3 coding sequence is TGCGCCAGCAGCTTGACTGGACTAGTCACAGATACGCAGTATTTT. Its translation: CASSLTGLVTDTQYF.

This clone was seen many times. CDR3 in DNA: TGTGCCAGCAGCTTAGAGCGTTTCAATGAGCAGTTCTTC. Translating gives CASSLERFNEQFF. This chain connects TRBV7-9 to TRBJ2-1; D is unresolved. Trimming stripped 1 base from V and 6 bases from J, with 7 bases between. The CDR3 is made up of 13 amino acids. CDR1 is SEHNR, CDR2 FQNEAQ, per germline (reference sequence).

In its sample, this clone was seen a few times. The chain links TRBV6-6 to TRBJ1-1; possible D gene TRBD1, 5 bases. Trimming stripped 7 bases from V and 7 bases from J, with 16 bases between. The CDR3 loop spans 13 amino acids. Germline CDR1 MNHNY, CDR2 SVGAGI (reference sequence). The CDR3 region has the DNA TGTGCCAGCACCCCCCAATGGGGGGTTGAAGCTTTCTTT. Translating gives CASTPQWGVEAFF.

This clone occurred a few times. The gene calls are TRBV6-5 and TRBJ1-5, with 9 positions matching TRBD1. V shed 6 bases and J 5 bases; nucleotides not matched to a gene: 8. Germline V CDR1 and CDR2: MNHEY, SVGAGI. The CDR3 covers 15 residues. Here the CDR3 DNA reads TGTGCCAGCAGGCGAACAGGGGGCGGGGATCAGCCCCAGCATTTT. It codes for CASRRTGGGDQPQHF.

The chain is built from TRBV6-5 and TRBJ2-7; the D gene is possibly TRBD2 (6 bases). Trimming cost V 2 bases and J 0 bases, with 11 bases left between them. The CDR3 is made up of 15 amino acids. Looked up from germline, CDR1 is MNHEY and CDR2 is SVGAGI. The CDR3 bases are TGTGCCAGCAGTTACGGTGCTAGCGTCTCCTACGAGCAGTACTTC. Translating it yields CASSYGASVSYEQYF.

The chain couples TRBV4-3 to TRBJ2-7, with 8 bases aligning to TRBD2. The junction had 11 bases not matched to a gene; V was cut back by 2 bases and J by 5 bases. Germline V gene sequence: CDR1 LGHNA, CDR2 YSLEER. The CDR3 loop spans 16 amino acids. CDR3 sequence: CASSQYYTSGKDEQYF. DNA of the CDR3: TGCGCCAGCAGCCAATACTATACTAGCGGTAAGGACGAGCAGTACTTC.

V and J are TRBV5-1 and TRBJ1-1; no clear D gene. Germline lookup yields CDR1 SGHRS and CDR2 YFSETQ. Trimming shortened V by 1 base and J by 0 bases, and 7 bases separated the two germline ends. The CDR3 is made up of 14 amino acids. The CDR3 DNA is TGCGCCAGCAGCTTGTCGGGAGTGAACACTGAAGCTTTCTTT. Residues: CASSLSGVNTEAFF.

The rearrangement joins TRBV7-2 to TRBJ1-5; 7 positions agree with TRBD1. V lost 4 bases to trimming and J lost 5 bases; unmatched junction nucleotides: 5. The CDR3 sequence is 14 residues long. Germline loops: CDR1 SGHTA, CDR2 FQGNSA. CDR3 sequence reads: CASSSRGTDQPQHF. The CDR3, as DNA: TGTGCCAGCAGCTCCAGGGGGACGGATCAGCCCCAGCATTTT. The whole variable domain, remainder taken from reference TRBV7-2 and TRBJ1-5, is GAGVSQSPSNKVTEKGKDVELRCDPISGHTALYWYRQSLGQGLEFLIYFQGNSAPDKSGLPSDRFSAERTGGSVSTLTIQRTQQEDSAVYLCASSSRGTDQPQHFGDGTRLSIL.